A single sample gave rise to the 7 T cell receptor beta chains below, sequenced in a study of human T cells and chemical hapten exposure. The time point here: patch test 1, 2 weeks after DPC sensitization. Treatment indicated: therapeutic diphenylcyclopropenone sensitization with weekly scalp DPC. TCRdb reprocessed the RACE reads via MiXCR and lists one record per CDR3 protein. The sample includes about 90,000 distinct CDR3 sequences, roughly a tenth seen only once; the top ten take 2% to 2.5%. The sample was whole blood, taken in connection with sensitization to the hapten diphenylcyclopropenone (DPC). The receptors were sampled from a man in his forties with alopecia areata. Some clones in this sample may be carry-over from other donors' samples.

The V call is TRBV28, the J call TRBJ2-1; D is ambiguous. Germline V CDR1 and CDR2: MDHEN, SYDVKM. CDR3 length equals 17 residues. The V end was cut by 4 bases, the J end by 0 bases, with 16 bases between. The DNA of the CDR3 is TGTGCCAGCAGTTCCCCCCCGTTCCCCGGCTCCTACAATGAGCAGTTCTTC. Protein sequence: CASSSPPFPGSYNEQFF.

This clonotype came up a few times. This rearrangement joins TRBV7-9 to TRBJ1-4; no firm D call. The length of the CDR3 is 15 residues. The V end lost 5 bases, the J end lost 4 bases, and 14 bases lay between the germline ends. Per germline, CDR1 SEHNR and CDR2 FQNEAQ (reference sequence). The CDR3: CASSPNGGNNEKLFF. The CDR3 DNA is TGTGCCAGCAGCCCAAATGGAGGAAATAATGAAAAACTGTTTTTT.

This clonotype was seen ten or more times. V gene TRBV6-6 combines with J gene TRBJ1-5, with no clear D. V dropped 3 bases and J dropped 2 bases, with 8 bases sitting between them. Looked up from germline, CDR1 is MNHNY and CDR2 is SVGAGI (reference sequence). There are 14 residues in the CDR3. DNA of the CDR3: TGTGCCAGCAGTTATAAGCTAGGCAATCAGCCCCAGCATTTT. Translating it yields CASSYKLGNQPQHF.

This clonotype was seen repeatedly, ten times or more. The chain combines TRBV11-1 with TRBJ1-1, with 8 bases fitting TRBD1. J lost 1 base, V lost 3 bases, and 1 base had no gene match. Looked up from germline, CDR1 is SGHAT and CDR2 is FQDESV (reference sequence). There are 14 residues in the CDR3. The CDR3 coding sequence is TGTGCCAGCAGCTTGGACAGGGCGAACACTGAAGCTTTCTTT. It translates to CASSLDRANTEAFF. Using reference TRBV11-1 and TRBJ1-1 for the parts outside the CDR3, the full variable domain is EAEVAQSPRYKITEKSQAVAFWCDPISGHATLYWYRQILGQGPELLVQFQDESVVDDSQLPKDRFSAERLKGVDSTLKIQPAELGDSAMYLCASSLDRANTEAFFGQGTRLTVV.

The V and J genes are TRBV10-3 and TRBJ1-2, with a possible D match to TRBD1 (5 bases). The CDR3 runs to 15 residues. Trimming cost V 4 bases and J 6 bases, with 18 bases left between them. From germline, CDR1 is ENHRY and CDR2 SYGVKD. This CDR3 reads CAISGGTQRMNGYTF. CDR3 DNA sequence: TGTGCCATCAGTGGGGGCACACAGAGGATGAATGGCTACACCTTC.

In this sample, this clonotype turned up a few times. V usage is TRBV7-3 and J usage is TRBJ2-3, with D possibly TRBD2 on 6 matching bases. The CDR3 runs to 14 residues. The V gene lost 5 bases and the J gene lost 0 bases, with 9 bases spanning the gap. Germline V gives CDR1 SGHTA, CDR2 FQGTGA. The chain's CDR3 is CASSPGGSTDTQYF. DNA for the CDR3: TGTGCCAGCAGCCCCGGGGGAAGCACAGATACGCAGTATTTT.

In its sample, this clonotype was seen a few times. The chain has TRBV28 and TRBJ1-6, with D maybe TRBD1 (6 bases). The V end lost 6 bases, the J end lost 13 bases, and 13 bases lay between the germline ends. The CDR3 spans 12 residues. Germline CDR1 reads MDHEN; CDR2 reads SYDVKM. CDR3 residues: CASSSTGFPLHF. The CDR3 DNA is TGTGCCAGCAGCAGTACAGGGTTTCCCCTCCACTTT.